Here is one T cell receptor (beta chain) with its context. This specimen belongs to a study of blood T cell repertoires in COVID-19. Study at large: The origin of the acute and convalescent COVID-19 samples was the United States, Italy and Spain.

This CDR3 is built from 17 residues. The germline gives CDR1 SGHTA, CDR2 FQGTGA. Germline trimming cut 1 base from V and 2 bases from J; bases unmatched to any gene: 9. Across about two dozen US areas, participants ranged in age from 18 to 89 years. Self-reported history from a screening survey and questionnaire set each donor's cohort. In Cohort 3, a recovered donor had either two negative PCRs, clearance, or symptom resolution. TCRdb's copy holds only in-frame clones and misses some; the assay was immunoSEQ multiplex PCR. The sample yields 400,000 to 450,000 clones, 90% seen once. The sequence came from a man in his late teens or twenties who had recovered from COVID-19. Sequencing was done on a sample of PBMCs or T cells enriched from blood (not recorded which). The rearrangement links TRBV7-3 to TRBJ2-3, with TRBD2 matching over 7 bases. CDR3 in amino acids: CASSLIGAGAITDTQYF. DNA for the CDR3: TGTGCCAGCAGCTTAATTGGGGCGGGAGCCATCACAGATACGCAGTATTTT.